One and the same sample provided the 5 T cell receptor beta chains below, sequenced in a study of post-analysis software for immune sequencing data. Study observations and caveats: Patients had higher frequencies than controls of about 5 TRBV segments, including TRBV5-6, TRBV5-1 and TRBV20-1.

Included in the TCR beta cDNA libraries were unique molecular identifiers. TCRdb passed the PCR reads through MiXCR, listing each CDR3 protein once. The sample holds roughly 800,000 distinct CDR3 sequences, about 45% seen once. No cognate antigen is known for these TCRs. Sequencing used blood. The receptors originated from a girl aged 5 to 17 with multiple sclerosis.

The genes are TRBV9 and TRBJ2-3, with D tentatively TRBD1 (5 bases). The CDR3 contains 16 residues. The V and J ends lost 4 bases and 1 base respectively, with 16 bases between them. The germline gives CDR1 SGDLS, CDR2 YYNGEE. This chain's CDR3 is CASSRTPGQGTDTQYF. As DNA, the CDR3 is TGTGCCAGCAGCCGAACTCCAGGACAAGGCACAGATACGCAGTATTTT.

This chain uses TRBV7-2 with TRBJ2-3, with D uncertain. The CDR3 has 14 amino acids. Per germline, CDR1 SGHTA and CDR2 FQGNSA. Trimming left V 2 bases short and J 6 bases short, with 12 bases between. The CDR3 loop is CASSLTTSADTQYF. CDR3 bases: TGTGCCAGCAGCTTAACTACTTCGGCGGATACGCAGTATTTT.

The chain has TRBV7-8 and TRBJ1-2; D is undetermined. Trimming pared 2 bases from V and 0 bases from J, leaving 22 bases between. Germline V lookup: CDR1 SGHVS, CDR2 FQNEAQ. This CDR3 spans 19 amino acids. CDR3 protein: CASSLSGRRKAKANYGYTF. CDR3 coding DNA: TGTGCCAGCAGCTTATCCGGTCGCCGAAAGGCCAAAGCTAACTATGGCTACACCTTC.

The V call is TRBV29-1, the J call TRBJ1-5, with D unresolved. The CDR3 totals 10 residues. In germline, CDR1 is SQVTM, CDR2 ANQGSEA. The V end was cut by 4 bases, the J end by 7 bases, with 5 bases between. The CDR3 DNA sequence: TGCAGCGTTGGGGGACAGCCCCAGCATTTT. It yields the protein CSVGGQPQHF.

This sequence joins TRBV3-1 and TRBJ2-5; D not resolved. V was cut by 1 base and J by 5 bases, with 14 bases left in between. The CDR3 runs 15 residues. The germline V gene has CDR1 LGHDT and CDR2 YNNKEL (reference sequence). The CDR3 DNA sequence: TGTGCCAGCAGCCAAGTGGTAGGTGTGGGGGAGACCCAGTACTTC. Translation gives CASSQVVGVGETQYF.